The 9 T cell receptor beta chains below all came from one sample that was sequenced in a study of blood T cell repertoires in COVID-19. Sequencing used immunoSEQ multiplex PCR; TCRdb keeps in-frame clones, though not all of them. Altogether about 200,000 clones are present, approximately 80% being singletons, with the ten largest covering 0.9% to 0.95%. Sequenced input: peripheral blood. These receptors came from a man in his 60s with COVID-19, enrolled during active disease.

V usage is TRBV5-1 and J usage is TRBJ1-2; TRBD1 aligns across 8 bases. V dropped 4 bases and J dropped 4; count of bases not matched to a gene: 3. Germline assignment: CDR1 SGHRS and CDR2 YFSETQ. This CDR3 has 13 amino acids. CDR3 in DNA: TGCGCCAGCAGCCCCGGGACAGGCTATGGCTACACCTTC. It translates to CASSPGTGYGYTF. The full variable domain, its missing parts supplied by reference TRBV5-1 and TRBJ1-2, is KAGVTQTPRYLIKTRGQQVTLSCSPISGHRSVSWYQQTPGQGLQFLFEYFSETQRNKGNFPGRFSGRQFSNSRSEMNVSTLELGDSALYLCASSPGTGYGYTFGSGTRLTVV.

This chain joins TRBV12-1 and TRBJ2-1; the DNA was not used to check the table's D call, TRBD2. TRBV12-1 is noted as a pseudogene. This CDR3 has 9 amino acids. The CDR3 reads CASLNEQFF. The DNA for the CDR3 is TGTGCCAGCCTCAATGAGCAGTTCTTC.

The chain couples TRBV6-6 to TRBJ2-1; maybe TRBD2 (5 bases). V lost 4 bases and J 2 bases, leaving 15 bases between the germline ends. CDR3 length: 16 amino acids. Germline-derived CDR1 and CDR2 are MNHNY and SVGAGI (reference sequence). CDR3 sequence reads: CASSLLGPGAYNEQFF. The CDR3 region has the DNA TGTGCCAGCAGTTTACTAGGCCCTGGAGCCTACAATGAGCAGTTCTTC.

The table lists this clone with a few counts. The V call is TRBV19, the J call TRBJ1-1; maybe TRBD1 (5 bases). V was trimmed by 4 bases and J by 0 bases, leaving 15 bases between them. The CDR3 extends over 16 amino acids. Germline-derived CDR1 and CDR2 are LNHDA and SQIVND (reference sequence). The CDR3 here is CASSTPRGTMNTEAFF. The CDR3 nucleotides are TGTGCCAGTAGTACCCCCCGGGGGACCATGAACACTGAAGCTTTCTTT.

This chain uses TRBV28 with TRBJ2-7; TRBD2 agrees at 14 bases. The CDR3 is made up of 18 amino acids. Germline V gene sequence: CDR1 MDHEN, CDR2 SYDVKM. V shed 4 bases, J shed 3 bases, and the junction held 11 bases outside the gene matches. The chain's CDR3 is CASSSPRGTSGSIYEQYF. CDR3 sequence (DNA): TGTGCCAGCAGTTCCCCCCGAGGGACTAGCGGGAGTATCTACGAGCAGTACTTC. Variable domain in full (rest from reference TRBV28 and TRBJ2-7): DVKVTQSSRYLVKRTGEKVFLECVQDMDHENMFWYRQDPGLGLRLIYFSYDVKMKEKGDIPEGYSVSREKKERFSLILESASTNQTSMYLCASSSPRGTSGSIYEQYFGPGTRLTVT.

V gene TRBV14 combines with J gene TRBJ1-2, with no clear D. The CDR3 is 16 residues long. Trimming pared 0 bases from V and 4 bases from J, leaving 15 bases between. In germline, CDR1 is SGHDN, CDR2 FVKESK. This CDR3 is CASSQDPQAFLYGYTF. In DNA, the CDR3 is TGTGCCAGCAGCCAAGATCCCCAGGCCTTCCTCTATGGCTACACCTTC.

The V call is TRBV29-1, the J call TRBJ2-3, with TRBD1 as a possible D gene (5 bases). The CDR3 loop spans 14 amino acids. Trimming removed 0 bases at V and 8 bases at J, with 15 bases between. The V gene's germline CDR1 is SQVTM and CDR2 ANQGSEA. The CDR3 region has the DNA TGCAGCGTTGAAGAGGTAGGCAGGGTGGCTACGCAGTATTTT. Translated, it gives CSVEEVGRVATQYF.

The J gene is TRBJ1-1, the V gene TRBV5-1; 7 bases are shared with TRBD1. CDR3 length: 15 residues. The V gene end was trimmed by 4 bases and the J gene end by 0 bases; junction bases not matched to a gene: 6. CDR1 is SGHRS and CDR2 is YFSETQ in the germline V gene. For the CDR3, the DNA is TGCGCCAGCAGCCCTTACGGGACAGTGAACACTGAAGCTTTCTTT. Its translation is CASSPYGTVNTEAFF.

The chain combines TRBV9 with TRBJ2-2, with D unclear. Trimming removed 5 bases from V and 7 bases from J, with 9 bases in between. The germline V gene has CDR1 SGDLS and CDR2 YYNGEE. The CDR3 has 12 residues. The CDR3 spells CASRAEDGELFF. In DNA form, the CDR3 reads TGTGCCAGCAGGGCTGAGGACGGGGAGCTGTTTTTT.